The 11 T cell receptor beta chains listed next were all sequenced from one sample in a study of blood T cell repertoires in COVID-19. Libraries were prepared by immunoSEQ multiplex PCR; TCRdb keeps only in-frame clonotypes and omits some of them. The table has 400,000 to 450,000 clones, around 89% seen once. Sequences were obtained from peripheral blood. The receptor set was obtained from a woman aged 45 to 65 with COVID-19, enrolled during active disease.

This clone occurred a few times. The V and J genes are TRBV18 and TRBJ1-5; unclear D gene. This CDR3 contains 13 residues. CDR1 and CDR2 (germline): KGHSH, LQKENI. The V end was cut by 4 bases, the J end by 4 bases, with 8 bases between. The CDR3 bases are TGTGCCAGCTCACGCGACACGAATCAGCCCCAGCATTTT. This encodes CASSRDTNQPQHF.

This chain joins TRBV5-1 and TRBJ2-1; tentatively, D is TRBD1 (5 bases). There are 15 residues in the CDR3. Trimming pared 3 bases from V and 2 bases from J, leaving 12 bases between. Germline V gene lookup returns CDR1 SGHRS and CDR2 YFSETQ. CDR3 in DNA: TGCGCCAGCAGCTCGCAGGGTATCACCTACAATGAGCAGTTCTTC. Translated: CASSSQGITYNEQFF.

V is TRBV7-3 and J is TRBJ2-2, with D maybe TRBD2 (5 bases). Trimming cost V 3 bases and J 8 bases, with 13 bases left between them. Germline lookup yields CDR1 SGHTA and CDR2 FQGTGA. The CDR3 is made up of 14 amino acids. CDR3: CASSFVTGSGELFF. The CDR3 region has the DNA TGTGCCAGCAGCTTTGTCACGGGATCGGGGGAGCTGTTTTTT.

The rearrangement uses TRBV2 and TRBJ2-1; TRBD2 agrees at 10 bases. The trim removed 5 bases at V and 7 bases at J, leaving 8 bases unmatched. Germline V gives CDR1 SNHLY, CDR2 FYNNEI. The CDR3 covers 15 residues. The CDR3 nucleotides are TGTGCCAGCAGTTCTCTCCTAGCGGGGGAAAATGAGCAGTTCTTC. Translation: CASSSLLAGENEQFF. The complete variable domain, with remaining parts taken from reference TRBV2 and TRBJ2-1, reads EPEVTQTPSHQVTQMGQEVILRCVPISNHLYFYWYRQILGQKVEFLVSFYNNEISEKSEIFDDQFSVERPDGSNFTLKIRSTKLEDSAMYFCASSSLLAGENEQFFGPGTRLTVL.

The chain employs TRBV14 and TRBJ2-5, with 7 bases lining up with TRBD1. CDR3 length: 13 residues. Germline V CDR1 and CDR2: SGHDN, FVKESK. J was trimmed by 3 bases and V by 6 bases; bases with no gene match: 4. The CDR3 sequence: CASRRTGEETQYF. In DNA form, the CDR3 reads TGTGCCAGCAGAAGAACAGGGGAAGAGACCCAGTACTTC.

This clone has only a few counts. This rearrangement joins TRBV10-3 to TRBJ1-3; no reliable D call. CDR3 length equals 13 residues. Germline-derived CDR1 and CDR2 are ENHRY and SYGVKD. V was pared by 10 bases and J by 4 bases, with 14 bases between. The DNA of the CDR3 is TGTGCCACCTTAAAACGAGGCGGAAACACCATATATTTT. Protein sequence: CATLKRGGNTIYF.

V is TRBV2 and J is TRBJ1-5; 7 bases fit TRBD1. V trimming: 6 bases; J trimming: 4 bases; junction bases outside the gene matches: 0. The V gene's germline CDR1 is SNHLY and CDR2 FYNNEI. The CDR3 sequence is 12 residues long. CDR3 in amino acids: CASSRGNQPQHF. The CDR3 DNA reads as TGTGCCAGCAGCAGGGGGAATCAGCCCCAGCATTTT.

The chain uses TRBV12-5 and TRBJ2-3; no reliable D call. The CDR3 is 13 amino acids. Per germline, CDR1 LGHNT and CDR2 FRNRAP. V lost 4 bases and J 0 bases, leaving 5 bases between the germline ends. Written as DNA, the CDR3 is TGTGCTAGTGGTTACAGAAGCACAGATACGCAGTATTTT. The encoded protein is CASGYRSTDTQYF.

The chain uses TRBV30 and TRBJ1-5; D is uncertain. CDR3 length equals 14 residues. CDR1 and CDR2 (germline): GTSNPN, SVGIG (reference sequence). V lost 1 base and J 5 bases, leaving 12 bases between the germline ends. The DNA for the CDR3 is TGTGCCTGGAGTGGACGGGTGGGAGATCAGCCCCAGCATTTT. Translation gives CAWSGRVGDQPQHF.

V gene TRBV5-1 combines with J gene TRBJ2-7; 7 bases are a match to TRBD1. CDR1 and CDR2 from the germline V gene are SGHRS and YFSETQ. With 0 bases clipped from V and 0 bases from J, the junction kept 3 bases outside the gene matches. The CDR3 covers 15 residues. The CDR3 reads CASSLGDSPSYEQYF. The CDR3 DNA reads as TGCGCCAGCAGCTTGGGGGACAGTCCCTCCTACGAGCAGTACTTC.

This chain joins TRBV9 and TRBJ2-3; 9 nucleotides agree with TRBD2. V trimming: 2 bases; J trimming: 5 bases; junction bases outside the gene matches: 9. The CDR3 has 16 amino acids. The germline CDR1 and CDR2 sequences are SGDLS and YYNGEE. The CDR3 region is CASSVGGGAAGDTQYF. Written as DNA, the CDR3 is TGTGCCAGCAGCGTGGGCGGGGGGGCCGCTGGAGATACGCAGTATTTT.